Listed below are T cell receptor beta chains from one sample, sequenced in a study of Ad26.COV2.S vaccination and SARS-CoV-2 variants. Clones were read by immunoSEQ multiplex PCR, and TCRdb kept only the in-frame ones, dropping some. Of about 390,000 clones listed, 80% to 90% are singletons. This sample comprised peripheral blood, obtained in a trial of Ad26.COV2.S vaccine versus placebo. The receptors come from a person between 18 and 65 years old who received the Ad26.COV2.S COVID-19 vaccine or a placebo. Each CDR3 is given with its conserved first and last residue. The D gene is left open where the match is weak. The listing skips clone size in some rows; elsewhere it reads once, few, many or a size class.

TRBV19	-	TRBJ1-1	-	TGTGCCAGTAGAAAACAGCCATTGAACACTGAAGCTTTCTTT	CASRKQPLNTEAFF
TRBV15	-	TRBJ2-1	-	TGTGCCACCAGCAGAGAACAAACAGGGTTGGAGCAGTTCTTC	CATSREQTGLEQFF
TRBV6-5	-	TRBJ1-3	-	TGTGCCAGCAGTCCGTCAGGCACCTCTGGAAACACCATATATTTT	CASSPSGTSGNTIYF
TRBV6-6	-	TRBJ1-2	TRBD1	TGTGCCAGCAGCCTGACAGGGGGCGACTATGGCTACACCTTC	CASSLTGGDYGYTF
TRBV3-1/TRBV3-2	-	TRBJ2-1	-	TGTGCCAGCAGCCAAGATAGGGGAGAGCAGTTCTTC	CASSQDRGEQFF
TRBV7-9	-	TRBJ2-1	-	TGTGCCAGCAGCCCCCTGGGGGGCCGGCATGAGCAGTTCTTC	CASSPLGGRHEQFF
TRBV2	once	TRBJ1-4	-	TGTGCCAGTCACTCTTTGCGGGGGAATTTTGAAAAACTGTTTTTT	CASHSLRGNFEKLFF
TRBV5-6	once	TRBJ1-4	TRBD1	TGTGCCAGCAGCTCCGGGACAGGGGTTTCGGGGATGTTTGAAAAACTGTTTTTT	CASSSGTGVSGMFEKLFF
TRBV5-6	-	TRBJ1-5	-	TGTGCCAGCAGCTTCAAGGGACTGCCATTGGGGCCCCAGCATTTT	CASSFKGLPLGPQHF
TRBV30	-	TRBJ1-1	-	TGTGCCTGGAGTGTAACAGGGATTGAAGCTTTCTTT	CAWSVTGIEAFF
TRBV7-9	-	TRBJ1-2	-	TGTGCCAGCAGCTTAGTGCAGGGGCACTATGGCTACACCTTC	CASSLVQGHYGYTF
TRBV7-6	-	TRBJ2-4	TRBD1	TGTGCCAGCAGCCAGCATCCGGGACAGGGTTACATTCAGTACTTC	CASSQHPGQGYIQYF